These T cell receptor beta chains were read from a single sample in a study of T-cell reconstitution after alpha-beta-depleted transplantation in children. TCRdb independently ran MiXCR on the PCR reads; one entry per CDR3 protein. The data contain about 490,000 distinct CDR3 sequences, over 9.5% of them singletons. The sample here was PBMCs, taken before TCRalphabeta/CD19-depleted stem cell transplant. Receptor source: a child younger than 10 with inherited bone marrow failure, due to receive a stem cell transplant. Each CDR3 is given without its conserved first and last residue. The order of the fields is clone size, J gene, V gene, CDR3 protein. Size values are once, few and many counts, or a class for expanded clones, and some rows have none.

clone size: few
J gene: TRBJ2-5
V gene: TRBV7-2
CDR3 protein: ASSFKGIQETQY

clone size: few
J gene: TRBJ2-5
V gene: TRBV23-1
CDR3 protein: ASSGTWPGETQY

clone size: many
J gene: TRBJ2-7
V gene: TRBV5-1
CDR3 protein: ASSLARGAQRRESGEQY

clone size: few
J gene: TRBJ2-5
V gene: TRBV18
CDR3 protein: ASSPVLELVTRGETQY

clone size: many
J gene: TRBJ2-1
V gene: TRBV5-1
CDR3 protein: ASSLDGTPYNEQF

clone size: many
J gene: TRBJ2-1
V gene: TRBV11-2
CDR3 protein: ASSPLPSYNEQF

clone size: many
J gene: TRBJ2-7
V gene: TRBV29-1
CDR3 protein: SVVGNFYEQY

clone size: many
J gene: TRBJ1-1
V gene: TRBV5-8
CDR3 protein: ASSPYTQGNTEAF

clone size: few
J gene: TRBJ1-1
V gene: TRBV3-1
CDR3 protein: ASSQVSTEAF

clone size: -
J gene: TRBJ1-6
V gene: TRBV28
CDR3 protein: ASSLDPYGDHNSPLH

clone size: many
J gene: TRBJ2-5
V gene: TRBV7-9
CDR3 protein: ASSFGGGLQETQY

clone size: many
J gene: TRBJ2-3
V gene: TRBV20-1
CDR3 protein: SARGASGRTEDTQY

clone size: many
J gene: TRBJ2-3
V gene: TRBV12-3/TRBV12-4
CDR3 protein: ASSSTSGRTDTQY

clone size: many
J gene: TRBJ2-3
V gene: TRBV29-1
CDR3 protein: SVEVGMGDTQY

clone size: many
J gene: TRBJ1-4
V gene: TRBV4-3
CDR3 protein: ASSQDGTDNEKLF

clone size: -
J gene: TRBJ2-7
V gene: TRBV20-1
CDR3 protein: SARRDRGSYEQY

clone size: few
J gene: TRBJ2-5
V gene: TRBV6-2/TRBV6-3
CDR3 protein: AISSRSGSKRKETQY

clone size: many
J gene: TRBJ2-1
V gene: TRBV24-1
CDR3 protein: ATASGSSYNEQF

clone size: many
J gene: TRBJ2-1
V gene: TRBV7-9
CDR3 protein: ASSLASGSPNEQF

clone size: many
J gene: TRBJ2-2
V gene: TRBV6-5
CDR3 protein: ASSSPMGPGELF

clone size: few
J gene: TRBJ2-6
V gene: TRBV11-2
CDR3 protein: ASSLYGGALPGANVLT

clone size: many
J gene: TRBJ2-3
V gene: TRBV15
CDR3 protein: ATSREGGQDTQY

clone size: many
J gene: TRBJ2-1
V gene: TRBV20-1
CDR3 protein: SARSGLAGGATYNEQF

clone size: many
J gene: TRBJ2-1
V gene: TRBV6-2/TRBV6-3
CDR3 protein: ASSLAENSYNEQF

clone size: many
J gene: TRBJ2-1
V gene: TRBV4-2
CDR3 protein: ASSQEWEVLPRNEQF

clone size: many
J gene: TRBJ2-1
V gene: TRBV3-1
CDR3 protein: ASSQEPSASEQF

clone size: many
J gene: TRBJ2-5
V gene: TRBV12-3/TRBV12-4
CDR3 protein: ASRDGLSQETQY